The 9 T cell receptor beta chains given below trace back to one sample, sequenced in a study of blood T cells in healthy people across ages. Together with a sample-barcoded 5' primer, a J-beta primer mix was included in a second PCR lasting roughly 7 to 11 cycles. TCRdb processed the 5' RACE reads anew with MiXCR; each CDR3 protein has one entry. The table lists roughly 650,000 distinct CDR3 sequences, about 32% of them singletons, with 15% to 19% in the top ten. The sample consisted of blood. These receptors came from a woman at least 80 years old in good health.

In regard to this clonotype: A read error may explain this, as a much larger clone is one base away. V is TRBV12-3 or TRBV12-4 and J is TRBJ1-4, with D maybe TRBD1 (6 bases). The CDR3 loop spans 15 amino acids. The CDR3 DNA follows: TGTGTCAGCAGCCTGGGGGCAGCGGCTAATGAAAAACTGTTTTTT. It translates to CVSSLGAAANEKLFF.

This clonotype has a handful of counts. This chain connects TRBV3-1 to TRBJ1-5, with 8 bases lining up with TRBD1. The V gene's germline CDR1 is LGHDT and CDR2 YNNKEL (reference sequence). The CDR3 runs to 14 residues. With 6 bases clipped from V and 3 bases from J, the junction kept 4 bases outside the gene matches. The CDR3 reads CASSKDRVNQPQHF. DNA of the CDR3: TGTGCCAGCAGTAAGGACAGGGTCAATCAGCCCCAGCATTTT.

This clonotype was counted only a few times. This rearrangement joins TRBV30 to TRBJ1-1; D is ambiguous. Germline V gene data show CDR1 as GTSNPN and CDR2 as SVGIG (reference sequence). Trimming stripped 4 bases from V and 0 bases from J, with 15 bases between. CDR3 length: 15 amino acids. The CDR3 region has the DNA TGTGCCTGGATTCCTGGGCCCTCTATGAACACTGAAGCTTTCTTT. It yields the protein CAWIPGPSMNTEAFF.

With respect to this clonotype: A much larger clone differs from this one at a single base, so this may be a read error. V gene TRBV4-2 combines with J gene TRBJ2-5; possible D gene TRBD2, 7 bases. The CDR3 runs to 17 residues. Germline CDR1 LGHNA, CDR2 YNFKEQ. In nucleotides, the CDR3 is TGTACCAGCAGCAAACTGGTGGGGGGGCAGGTTACAGAGACCCAGTACTTC. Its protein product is CTSSKLVGGQVTETQYF.

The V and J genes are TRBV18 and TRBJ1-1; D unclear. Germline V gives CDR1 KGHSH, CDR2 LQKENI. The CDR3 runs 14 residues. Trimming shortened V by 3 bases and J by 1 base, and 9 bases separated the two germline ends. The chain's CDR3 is CASSPRRENTEAFF. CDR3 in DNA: TGTGCCAGCTCACCCAGACGGGAGAACACTGAAGCTTTCTTT.

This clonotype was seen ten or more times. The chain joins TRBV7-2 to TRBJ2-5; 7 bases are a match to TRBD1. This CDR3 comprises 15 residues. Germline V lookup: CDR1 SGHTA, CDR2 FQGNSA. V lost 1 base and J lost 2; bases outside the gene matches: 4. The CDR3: CASSLDGTEQETQYF. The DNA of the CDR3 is TGTGCCAGCAGCTTAGATGGGACAGAACAAGAGACCCAGTACTTC.

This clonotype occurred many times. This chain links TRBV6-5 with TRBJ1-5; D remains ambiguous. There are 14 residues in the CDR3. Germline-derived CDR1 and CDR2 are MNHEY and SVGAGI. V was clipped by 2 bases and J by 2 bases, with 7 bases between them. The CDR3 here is CASSYNGGNQPQHF. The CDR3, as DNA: TGTGCCAGCAGTTACAATGGGGGCAATCAGCCCCAGCATTTT.

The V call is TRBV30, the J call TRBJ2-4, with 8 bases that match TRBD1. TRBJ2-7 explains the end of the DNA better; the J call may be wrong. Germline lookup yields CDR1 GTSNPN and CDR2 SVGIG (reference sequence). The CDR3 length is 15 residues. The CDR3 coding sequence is TGTGCCTGGAGTTACACAGGGGGGATAATCTACGAGCAGTACTTC. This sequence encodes CAWSYTGGIIYEQYF.

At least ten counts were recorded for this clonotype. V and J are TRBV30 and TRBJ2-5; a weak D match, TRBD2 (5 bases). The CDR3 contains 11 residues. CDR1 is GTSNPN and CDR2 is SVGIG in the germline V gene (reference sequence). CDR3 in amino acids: CALRVQETQYF. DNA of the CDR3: TGTGCGCTGCGGGTCCAAGAGACCCAGTACTTC. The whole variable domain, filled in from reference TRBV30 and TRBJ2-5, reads SQTIHQWPATLVQPVGSPLSLECTVEGTSNPNLYWYRQAAGRGLQLLFYSVGIGQISSEVPQNLSASRPQDRQFILSSKKLLLSDSGFYLCALRVQETQYFGPGTRLLVL.